The 17 T cell receptor beta chains given below trace back to one sample, sequenced in a study of cytotoxic CD8 clonotypes in ibrutinib-treated CLL. Using immunoSEQ multiplex PCR, the repertoire was profiled, and TCRdb retains in-frame clones only, with some absent. The table has 35,000 to 45,000 clones, roughly 69% seen once. The sample here was PBMCs, taken after 12 months of ibrutinib treatment. Receptor source: a human donor with chronic lymphocytic leukemia.

Remarks on this clone: Other DNA sequences in this sample translate to the same CDR3. The V and J genes are TRBV19 and TRBJ2-3, with 10 nucleotides matching TRBD1. This CDR3 is 14 amino acids long. With V trimmed by 4 bases and J by 3 bases, 1 base remained unmatched. CDR1 is LNHDA and CDR2 is SQIVND in the germline V gene (reference sequence). The CDR3 protein is CASSKGQGTDTQYF. CDR3 coding DNA: TGTGCCAGTAGTAAGGGACAGGGGACAGATACGCAGTATTTT.

The chain recombines TRBV5-1 with TRBJ2-2; D is undetermined. Germline V gene sequence: CDR1 SGHRS, CDR2 YFSETQ. The ends were cut back, 0 bases at V and 1 base at J, with 7 bases in the middle. This CDR3 is 15 amino acids long. CDR3 sequence (DNA): TGCGCCAGCAGCTTGGTAGTCAAGAACACCGGGGAGCTGTTTTTT. It encodes CASSLVVKNTGELFF.

This clone was detected only a few times. The chain combines TRBV5-1 with TRBJ2-5; D remains unclear. Trimming shortened V by 0 bases and J by 2 bases, and 8 bases separated the two germline ends. Germline V gene data show CDR1 as SGHRS and CDR2 as YFSETQ. The CDR3 has 14 residues. The CDR3 bases are TGCGCCAGCAGCTTGGAGTGGGGACAAGAGACCCAGTACTTC. Residues: CASSLEWGQETQYF.

This clone was detected once. The V call is TRBV27, the J call TRBJ1-2, with 9 nucleotides matching TRBD1. CDR1 MNHEY and CDR2 SMNVEV come from the germline V gene (reference sequence). J lost 0 bases, V lost 5 bases, and 4 bases had no gene match. The CDR3 contains 15 residues. The CDR3 region is CASSMGQGTNYGYTF. CDR3 in DNA: TGTGCCAGCAGTATGGGACAGGGAACTAACTATGGCTACACCTTC.

This chain links TRBV7-2 with TRBJ2-1, with D maybe TRBD2 (6 bases). V gave up 7 bases and J gave up 10 bases, with 14 bases separating them. Germline CDR1 and CDR2: SGHTA and FQGNSA. This CDR3 has 12 amino acids. The CDR3, as DNA: TGTGCCAGCACCCGAGAGGCGGGAGAGCAGTTCTTC. It encodes CASTREAGEQFF.

The genes are TRBV27 and TRBJ2-7; D unclear. With 3 bases removed from V and 1 base from J, the gap between germline ends came to 13 bases. The CDR3 contains 15 residues. Germline-derived CDR1 and CDR2 are MNHEY and SMNVEV (reference sequence). The CDR3, as DNA: TGTGCCAGCAGTTTCCGAGGTGAGAGGTCCTACGAGCAGTACTTC. Its protein product is CASSFRGERSYEQYF.

A few counts support this clone. The gene calls are TRBV7-2 and TRBJ2-7; D is unresolved. The germline V gene has CDR1 SGHTA and CDR2 FQGNSA. Trimming took off 5 bases at V and 1 base at J, with 3 bases between the two ends. This CDR3 region has 11 residues. This CDR3 is CASSVSYEQYF. CDR3 bases: TGTGCCAGCAGCGTGTCCTACGAGCAGTACTTC.

V usage is TRBV7-3 and J usage is TRBJ2-1; TRBD1 aligns across 7 bases. V was pared by 6 bases and J by 0 bases, with 5 bases of the junction left unmatched. CDR3 size: 15 residues. Per germline, CDR1 SGHTA and CDR2 FQGTGA. The CDR3 here is CASSSDRTSYNEQFF. CDR3 nucleotides: TGTGCCAGCAGTTCGGACAGGACCTCCTACAATGAGCAGTTCTTC.

This sequence joins TRBV4-2 and TRBJ2-7; 12 bases align to TRBD1. After removal of 1 base from V and 6 bases from J, the junction contained 4 bases not matched to a gene. Germline CDR1 reads LGHNA; CDR2 reads YNFKEQ. This CDR3 spans 15 amino acids. For the CDR3, the DNA is TGTGCCAGCAGCCAAGTAGGGACAGGGGGCGGCGAGCAGTACTTC. Amino acids: CASSQVGTGGGEQYF.

The J gene is TRBJ2-2, the V gene TRBV10-3; 7 bases agree with TRBD1. The trim removed 6 bases at V and 3 bases at J, leaving 4 bases unmatched. CDR1 and CDR2 from the germline V gene are ENHRY and SYGVKD. The CDR3 runs 14 residues. CDR3 sequence (DNA): TGTGCCATCAGAGGGGGCCTCGACACCGGGGAGCTGTTTTTT. Translation: CAIRGGLDTGELFF.

The table lists this clone with a count of one. The chain carries TRBV7-8 and TRBJ2-5, with a weak D call TRBD1 (6 bases). Per germline, CDR1 SGHVS and CDR2 FQNEAQ. Trimming took off 1 base at V and 4 bases at J, with 13 bases between the two ends. The CDR3 has 15 residues. The DNA for the CDR3 is TGTGCCAGCAGCTTAGGACCAGGGGTCTTAGAGACCCAGTACTTC. Amino acid sequence: CASSLGPGVLETQYF.

The chain recombines TRBV11-3 with TRBJ2-1; D gene unclear. CDR3 length equals 12 residues. The germline CDR1 and CDR2 sequences are SGHNT and YENEEA. V lost 1 base and J lost 10, with 8 bases in between. CDR3 bases: TGTGCCAGCAGCTTAGCCTTGGGGGAGCAGTTCTTC. Its protein product is CASSLALGEQFF.

The chain couples TRBV10-3 to TRBJ1-3; possible D gene TRBD1, 6 bases. Germline V gives CDR1 ENHRY, CDR2 SYGVKD. This CDR3 comprises 13 residues. The V and J ends lost 11 bases and 0 bases respectively, with 11 bases between them. The CDR3 DNA is TGTGCCGCCCAACAGGGCTCTGGAAACACCATATATTTT. This translates into CAAQQGSGNTIYF.

The sample holds a few counts of this clone. The germline gene is not matched at one end of the junction; a read error may be the cause. V gene TRBV28 combines with J gene TRBJ2-7; D is possibly TRBD1 (6 bases). Germline V gene sequence: CDR1 MDHEN, CDR2 SYDVKM. This CDR3 comprises 12 residues. CDR3 coding DNA: TGTGCCAGCACCACGAGGACAGTAACCCTCGACTTC. Protein sequence: CASTTRTVTLDF.

A few counts support this clone. The chain links TRBV4-2 to TRBJ2-1; 8 bases agree with TRBD2. CDR3 length equals 15 residues. J was trimmed by 10 bases and V by 1 base; bases with no gene match: 9. Germline V CDR1 and CDR2: LGHNA, YNFKEQ. CDR3 coding DNA: TGTGCCAGCAGCCAAGGTGCGAGCTCGGGAGGGGAGCAGTTCTTC. Amino acid sequence: CASSQGASSGGEQFF.

The chain joins TRBV27 to TRBJ2-7, with D perhaps matching TRBD2 (6 bases). The CDR3 is 12 residues long. CDR1 MNHEY and CDR2 SMNVEV come from the germline V gene (reference sequence). The V gene lost 8 bases and the J gene lost 2 bases, with 10 bases spanning the gap. The CDR3 coding sequence is TGTGCCAGCCGTACGGGAGCCTACGAGCAGTACTTC. This codes for CASRTGAYEQYF.

This clone was seen only a few times. V usage is TRBV2 and J usage is TRBJ2-7; no clear D. The germline V gene encodes CDR1 SNHLY and CDR2 FYNNEI. The CDR3 runs 12 residues. The V and J ends lost 0 bases and 3 bases respectively, with 3 bases between them. CDR3 sequence (DNA): TGTGCCAGCAGTGAAGCGCTCTACGAGCAGTACTTC. Translating it yields CASSEALYEQYF. Full variable domain (rest looked up from reference TRBV2 and TRBJ2-7): EPEVTQTPSHQVTQMGQEVILRCVPISNHLYFYWYRQILGQKVEFLVSFYNNEISEKSEIFDDQFSVERPDGSNFTLKIRSTKLEDSAMYFCASSEALYEQYFGPGTRLTVT.